Below, 27 T cell receptor beta chains from the same sample are listed, as sequenced in a study of blood T cells in healthy people across ages. Primed by a sample-barcoded 5' primer and a J-beta primer mix, a second PCR proceeded for 7 to 11 cycles. Via MiXCR, TCRdb re-called the 5' RACE reads, giving one row per CDR3 protein. The top ten hold roughly 30% of the sample, which has over 600,000 distinct CDR3 sequences, 40% to 45% seen once. The sequenced material came from blood. Receptors were obtained from an elderly man in good health.

The genes are TRBV28 and TRBJ2-4; tentative D call: TRBD1 (5 bases). The CDR3 runs 13 residues. Trimming shortened V by 5 bases and J by 13 bases, and 18 bases separated the two germline ends. From germline, CDR1 is MDHEN and CDR2 SYDVKM. The CDR3 region has the DNA TGTGCCAGCAGTCCCACATTTAAGGGGCGACAGTACTTC. Protein sequence: CASSPTFKGRQYF.

The chain links TRBV28 to TRBJ1-2, with D unclear. CDR3 size: 13 residues. The V gene's germline CDR1 is MDHEN and CDR2 SYDVKM. Trimming removed 3 bases at V and 8 bases at J, with 13 bases between. CDR3 amino acids: CASSFTRREGYTF. The DNA for the CDR3 is TGTGCCAGCAGTTTCACACGAAGAGAGGGCTACACCTTC.

This clonotype was detected ten times or more. V is TRBV6-5 and J is TRBJ1-2; the D gene is possibly TRBD1 (6 bases). V was clipped by 5 bases and J by 4 bases, with 11 bases between them. The CDR3 spans 13 residues. Germline CDR1 and CDR2: MNHEY and SVGAGI. CDR3 loop: CASSPDSSYGYTF. CDR3 bases: TGTGCCAGCAGTCCGGACAGCTCCTATGGCTACACCTTC.

The rearrangement joins TRBV12-3 or TRBV12-4 to TRBJ2-5; 10 bases line up with TRBD2. This CDR3 is built from 16 residues. Germline trimming cut 5 bases from V and 11 bases from J; bases unmatched to any gene: 17. CDR3 in amino acids: CASSHGLAAVSNEQYF. In DNA, the CDR3 is TGTGCCAGCAGTCACGGACTAGCGGCCGTCAGCAATGAGCAGTACTTC.

This clonotype has a handful of counts. This may stem from a read error, because a much larger clone lies one nucleotide away. The chain combines TRBV6-2 or TRBV6-3 with TRBJ2-7, with unresolved D. Germline V gives CDR1 MNHEY, CDR2 SVGEGT. There are 12 residues in the CDR3. V was shortened by 5 bases and J by 0 bases, with 5 bases between the two germline ends. The CDR3 region has the DNA TGTGCCAGCAGTCACAGCTCCTACGAGCAGTACTTC. Translated: CASSHSSYEQYF.

The chain is built from TRBV18 and TRBJ2-6; 9 nucleotides align to TRBD1. The CDR3 spans 18 residues. V lost 6 bases, J lost 0 bases, and 9 bases stayed unmatched. CDR1 and CDR2 from the germline V gene are KGHSH and LQKENI. The chain's CDR3 is CASSTPTGGNSGANVLTF. In DNA form, the CDR3 reads TGTGCCAGCTCCACCCCGACAGGGGGAAACTCTGGGGCCAACGTCCTGACTTTC.

This clonotype was counted at least ten times. The J gene is TRBJ2-4, the V gene TRBV20-1; D might be TRBD1 (5 bases). This CDR3 is built from 14 residues. CDR1 DFQATT and CDR2 SNEGSKA come from the germline V gene (reference sequence). V lost 3 bases and J 3 bases, leaving 12 bases between the germline ends. The CDR3 DNA reads as TGCAGTGCTAGTATCAGGGTAGGCAAAAACATTCAGTACTTC. It specifies CSASIRVGKNIQYF.

The rearrangement uses TRBV2 and TRBJ1-5; 9 nucleotides line up with TRBD1. The V gene end was trimmed by 4 bases and the J gene end by 4 bases; junction bases not matched to a gene: 5. Germline V gene sequence: CDR1 SNHLY, CDR2 FYNNEI. The CDR3 has 15 amino acids. The DNA of the CDR3 is TGTGCCAGCAGTGCCAACAGGGGGCTGAATCAGCCCCAGCATTTT. Amino acid sequence: CASSANRGLNQPQHF.

The chain recombines TRBV9 with TRBJ1-2; D is uncertain. Germline CDR1 reads SGDLS; CDR2 reads YYNGEE. V lost 2 bases, J lost 6 bases, and 14 bases lay in between. The length of the CDR3 is 14 residues. The DNA for the CDR3 is TGTGCCAGCAGCGTCGACTTCGGGAGGAATGGCTACACCTTC. Amino acid sequence: CASSVDFGRNGYTF.

The gene calls are TRBV7-3 and TRBJ2-1; D is perhaps TRBD1 (7 bases). V was clipped by 5 bases and J by 8 bases, with 13 bases between them. CDR3 length: 13 amino acids. Germline lookup yields CDR1 SGHTA and CDR2 FQGTGA. Here the CDR3 DNA reads TGTGCCAGCAGCCTCAGCAGGGGGGATGAGCAGTTCTTC. As protein: CASSLSRGDEQFF.

This rearrangement joins TRBV6-1 to TRBJ2-1; D remains unclear. Germline-derived CDR1 and CDR2 are MNHNS and SASEGT. The CDR3 consists of 15 residues. The V and J ends lost 1 base and 6 bases respectively, with 13 bases between them. The CDR3 spells CASSEDPSGFNEQFF. The CDR3 DNA sequence: TGTGCCAGCAGTGAAGACCCATCCGGGTTCAATGAGCAGTTCTTC.

This clonotype appeared a few times. The chain recombines TRBV12-3 or TRBV12-4 with TRBJ2-7, with D hard to call. This CDR3 comprises 12 residues. With 6 bases removed from V and 6 bases from J, the gap between germline ends came to 12 bases. CDR3 sequence: CASRPLRGEQYF. CDR3 bases: TGTGCCAGCAGGCCTCTCCGCGGCGAGCAGTACTTC.

This clonotype appeared a few times. V usage is TRBV28 and J usage is TRBJ2-1, with D tentatively TRBD1 or TRBD2 (6 bases each). This CDR3 is built from 16 residues. The germline V gene encodes CDR1 MDHEN and CDR2 SYDVKM. V lost 3 bases to trimming and J lost 5 bases, with 17 bases between them. Here the CDR3 reads CASSLGSGAGNNEQFF. The CDR3 DNA is TGTGCCAGCAGTTTGGGGTCGGGGGCGGGGAACAATGAGCAGTTCTTC.

This clonotype was seen a handful of times. This sequence joins TRBV2 and TRBJ1-5; D unclear. Germline V gene sequence: CDR1 SNHLY, CDR2 FYNNEI. Trimming cost V 5 bases and J 0 bases, with 11 bases left between them. The CDR3 sequence is 15 residues long. CDR3 residues: CASSRLTNSNQPQHF. CDR3 nucleotides: TGTGCCAGCAGTAGACTGACGAATAGCAATCAGCCCCAGCATTTT.

The rearrangement links TRBV3-1 to TRBJ2-1; TRBD2 matches at 7 bases. V gave up 0 bases and J gave up 15 bases; unmatched junction bases: 11. Germline lookup yields CDR1 LGHDT and CDR2 YNNKEL (reference sequence). The CDR3 runs to 14 residues. This chain's CDR3 is CASSQEVWAGELFF. The CDR3 DNA is TGTGCCAGCAGCCAAGAAGTTTGGGCGGGAGAGTTGTTCTTC.

This clonotype was seen a few times. The chain couples TRBV7-9 to TRBJ2-6, with 7 bases that match TRBD2. CDR1 is SEHNR, CDR2 FQNEAQ, per germline (reference sequence). CDR3 length: 18 residues. V was pared by 3 bases and J by 0 bases, with 8 bases of the junction left unmatched. CDR3 bases: TGTGCCAGCAGCTTCCAACAGCGGGAACTCTCTGGGGCCAACGTCCTGACTTTC. This encodes CASSFQQRELSGANVLTF. Looking up the rest from reference TRBV7-9 and TRBJ2-6 gives the full variable domain: DTGVSQNPRHKITKRGQNVTFRCDPISEHNRLYWYRQTLGQGPEFLTYFQNEAQLEKSRLLSDRFSAERPKGSFSTLEIQRTEQGDSAMYLCASSFQQRELSGANVLTFGAGSRLTVL.

This clonotype showed up just a few times. The gene calls are TRBV20-1 and TRBJ2-4; no reliable D call. Germline assignment: CDR1 DFQATT and CDR2 SNEGSKA (reference sequence). The V and J ends lost 4 bases and 0 bases respectively, with 10 bases between them. CDR3 length: 14 residues. For the CDR3, the DNA is TGCAGTGCTATTCGCCAGTTAGCCAAAAACATTCAGTACTTC. It specifies CSAIRQLAKNIQYF.

This chain links TRBV5-1 with TRBJ2-3, with D perhaps matching TRBD2 (5 bases). V gave up 7 bases and J gave up 4 bases, with 16 bases separating them. Germline V CDR1 and CDR2: SGHRS, YFSETQ. The CDR3 runs 14 residues. The DNA for the CDR3 is TGCGCCAGCGGTTTATCCCAAGCGGCAGATACGCAGTATTTT. This codes for CASGLSQAADTQYF.

This chain joins TRBV7-2 and TRBJ2-5; 11 bases align to TRBD1. The germline CDR1 and CDR2 sequences are SGHTA and FQGNSA. The J segment lost 4 bases and the V segment lost 1 base, leaving 8 bases of the junction unmatched. The CDR3 runs to 17 residues. Written as DNA, the CDR3 is TGTGCCAGCAGCTTAGGAATGGACAGGGGGCGTGGAGAGACCCAGTACTTC. The encoded protein is CASSLGMDRGRGETQYF.

The J gene is TRBJ2-1, the V gene TRBV20-1; D gene uncertain. The V end lost 5 bases, the J end lost 5 bases, and 13 bases lay between the germline ends. The CDR3 consists of 13 residues. Germline loops: CDR1 DFQATT, CDR2 SNEGSKA (reference sequence). The CDR3 loop reads CSAPHRVDNEQFF. In DNA form, the CDR3 reads TGCAGTGCTCCACATAGGGTGGACAATGAGCAGTTCTTC.

This clonotype was picked up a small number of times. The rearrangement links TRBV20-1 to TRBJ2-1, with TRBD1 identical over 9 bases. The CDR3 is made up of 14 amino acids. CDR1 DFQATT and CDR2 SNEGSKA come from the germline V gene (reference sequence). V lost 6 bases and J lost 10; bases outside the gene matches: 13. CDR3 loop: CSATGTGNPREQFF. In nucleotides, the CDR3 is TGCAGTGCAACCGGGACAGGGAACCCTAGGGAGCAGTTCTTC.

This chain connects TRBV4-3 to TRBJ1-5; no clear D gene. Germline assignment: CDR1 LGHNA and CDR2 YSLEER. The CDR3 contains 17 residues. V lost 0 bases and J lost 0, with 12 bases in between. CDR3 nucleotide sequence: TGCGCCAGCAGCCAAGAAGTGGCCGCGAATAGCAATCAGCCCCAGCATTTT. It is translated as CASSQEVAANSNQPQHF.

At least ten counts were recorded for this clonotype. The V gene is TRBV5-1, the J gene TRBJ2-1; possible D gene TRBD1, 5 bases. CDR3 length equals 15 residues. Trimming took 3 bases from V and 4 from J, leaving 14 bases between them. Looked up from germline, CDR1 is SGHRS and CDR2 is YFSETQ. CDR3 in DNA: TGCGCCAGCAGCTCAGGGATAGACAGATACAATGAGCAGTTCTTC. It translates to CASSSGIDRYNEQFF.

This clonotype was detected a few times. The rearrangement joins TRBV14 to TRBJ2-3; 7 bases are a match to TRBD1. V gave up 0 bases and J gave up 5 bases; unmatched junction bases: 8. The CDR3 runs 16 residues. CDR1 and CDR2 from the germline V gene are SGHDN and FVKESK. CDR3 sequence: CASSQDIGRGIDTQYF. Here the CDR3 DNA reads TGTGCCAGCAGCCAAGATATCGGCAGGGGGATAGATACGCAGTATTTT.

This clonotype was picked up one time. A read error may be the cause here, since a much bigger clone is one base away. The V call is TRBV5-1, the J call TRBJ2-7; weak D call: TRBD1 (5 bases). The CDR3 has 12 amino acids. Germline V CDR1 and CDR2: SGHRS, YFSETQ. V lost 4 bases, J lost 7 bases, and 12 bases lay in between. The DNA for the CDR3 is TGCGCCAGCAGCGGACAATACAATGAGCAGTACTTC. Translation: CASSGQYNEQYF. Full variable domain (rest looked up from reference TRBV5-1 and TRBJ2-7): KAGVTQTPRYLIKTRGQQVTLSCSPISGHRSVSWYQQTPGQGLQFLFEYFSETQRNKGNFPGRFSGRQFSNSRSEMNVSTLELGDSALYLCASSGQYNEQYFGPGTRLTVT.

This clonotype showed up just a few times. The junction does not match germline at one end; this may be a read error. The chain combines TRBV28 with TRBJ2-7; TRBD2 aligns across 11 bases. This CDR3 spans 15 amino acids. Looked up from germline, CDR1 is MDHEN and CDR2 is SYDVKM. The DNA for the CDR3 is TGTGCCAGCAGTTTTGGACTAGCGGGCTCCCACGAGCAGTACTTC. Protein product: CASSFGLAGSHEQYF. The variable domain in full, completed from reference TRBV28 and TRBJ2-7, reads DVKVTQSSRYLVKRTGEKVFLECVQDMDHENMFWYRQDPGLGLRLIYFSYDVKMKEKGDIPEGYSVSREKKERFSLILESASTNQTSMYLCASSFGLAGSHEQYFGPGTRLTVT.

The gene calls are TRBV12-5 and TRBJ2-1; D gene ambiguous. The CDR3 extends over 14 amino acids. Trimming removed 3 bases from V and 2 bases from J, with 8 bases in between. CDR1 and CDR2 (germline): LGHNT, FRNRAP. CDR3 sequence (DNA): TGTGCTAGTGGTTTTGATAGTCCCTACAATGAGCAGTTCTTC. Protein sequence: CASGFDSPYNEQFF. The entire variable domain, with the rest obtained from reference TRBV12-5 and TRBJ2-1, is as follows: DARVTQTPRHKVTEMGQEVTMRCQPILGHNTVFWYRQTMMQGLELLAYFRNRAPLDDSGMPKDRFSAEMPDATLATLKIQPSEPRDSAVYFCASGFDSPYNEQFFGPGTRLTVL.